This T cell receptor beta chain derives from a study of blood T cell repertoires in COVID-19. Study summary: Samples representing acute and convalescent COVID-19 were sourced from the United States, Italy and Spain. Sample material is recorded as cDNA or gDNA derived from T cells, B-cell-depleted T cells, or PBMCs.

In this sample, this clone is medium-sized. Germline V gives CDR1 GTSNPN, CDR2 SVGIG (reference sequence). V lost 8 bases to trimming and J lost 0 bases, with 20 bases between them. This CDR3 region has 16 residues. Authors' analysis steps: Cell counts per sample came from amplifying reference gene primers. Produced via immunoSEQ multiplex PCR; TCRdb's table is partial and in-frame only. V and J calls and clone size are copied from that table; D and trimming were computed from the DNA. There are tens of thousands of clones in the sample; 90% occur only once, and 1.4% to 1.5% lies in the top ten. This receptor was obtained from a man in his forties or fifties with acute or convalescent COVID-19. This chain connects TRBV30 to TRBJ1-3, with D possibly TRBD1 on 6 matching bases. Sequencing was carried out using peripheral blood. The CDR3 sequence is CARPPQGRGSGNTIYF. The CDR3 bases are TGTGCCCGCCCTCCACAGGGAAGAGGCTCTGGAAACACCATATATTTT.